This T cell receptor beta chain is from a study of identical twins. V was shortened by 5 bases and J by 0 bases, with 5 bases between the two germline ends. This CDR3 is 13 amino acids long. From germline, CDR1 is SGHKS and CDR2 YYEKEE (reference sequence). From the 5' RACE reads, TCRdb called clonotypes with MiXCR, one entry per CDR3 protein. Among hundreds of thousands of distinct CDR3 sequences listed, over 8.5% were seen once. Another study also made use of these data, one on yellow fever vaccine responses in identical twins.

The chain recombines TRBV5-5 with TRBJ2-2; D gene ambiguous. The sample comprised PBMCs. This TCR came from a woman younger than 30 in good health. CDR3 residues: CASRNTNTGELFF. CDR3 DNA: TGTGCCAGCAGGAACACGAACACCGGGGAGCTGTTTTTT. Full variable domain (outside the CDR3, taken from reference TRBV5-5 and TRBJ2-2): DAGVTQSPTHLIKTRGQQVTLRCSPISGHKSVSWYQQVLGQGPQFIFQYYEKEERGRGNFPDRFSARQFPNYSSELNVNALLLGDSALYLCASRNTNTGELFFGEGSRLTVL.